The clone carrying this T cell receptor (beta chain) was counted ten times or more. Its antigen is not identified. These data originate in a study of neurological immune-mediated disorders. The study, taken as a whole, reports: A possible signature appeared as one related-CDR3 cluster, in which phylogenetic grouping placed the repertoires of 18 of 34 multiple sclerosis patients. There was no clinical or MRI feature that was associated with the multiple sclerosis repertoire cluster.

The germline V gene encodes CDR1 SGHRS and CDR2 YFSETQ. The V segment lost 2 bases and the J segment 5 bases; nucleotides outside the gene matches: 8. CDR3 size: 15 residues. Each TCR transcript was tagged with a 10-nucleotide random UMI during 5'RACE. From the 5' RACE reads, TCRdb called clonotypes with MiXCR, one entry per CDR3 protein. Of 100,000 to 150,000 distinct CDR3 sequences listed, approximately 3.2% are singletons. This chain connects TRBV5-1 to TRBJ2-5, with 8 positions matching TRBD2. Sequenced sample: PBMCs. The source of this sequence is a woman aged 25 to 39 with multiple sclerosis. Written as DNA, the CDR3 is TGCGCCAGCAGCTTCCAAGCGGGAGAATCCGAGACCCAGTACTTC. It translates to CASSFQAGESETQYF. Together with reference TRBV5-1 and TRBJ2-5, the CDR3 gives the full variable domain: KAGVTQTPRYLIKTRGQQVTLSCSPISGHRSVSWYQQTPGQGLQFLFEYFSETQRNKGNFPGRFSGRQFSNSRSEMNVSTLELGDSALYLCASSFQAGESETQYFGPGTRLLVL.